A single T cell receptor beta chain is shown here with its context. Its target is not known. At one end, the junction sequence differs from germline, possibly due to a read error. Time point here: new active TB diagnosis, blood taken before or within 7 days of starting treatment. Each donor contributed 90,000 to 100,000 T cells on average, unsorted. CDR1 is SNHLY, CDR2 FYNNEI, per germline. The CDR3 spans 16 residues. Using immunoSEQ multiplex PCR, the repertoire was profiled, and TCRdb retains in-frame clones only, with some absent. The sample contains some 49,000 clones, over 90% of which appear only once. The sample originates from a study of T cells in tuberculosis. Study observations and caveats: Shorter CDR3-alpha in active tuberculosis partly drove smaller distances.

Sequencing was performed on PBMCs, taken at tuberculosis diagnosis. The TCR originated in an adult with tuberculosis. The chain links TRBV2 to TRBJ1-5; 8 bases line up with TRBD1. Here the CDR3 reads CATSKGGQGGNQPQHF. In DNA form, the CDR3 reads TGTGCCACCAGTAAAGGAGGACAGGGAGGCAATCAGCCCCAGCATTTT.